This T cell receptor beta chain was retrieved from a study of T cell responses to AZD1222 COVID-19 vaccine. Study overall: Pooling covered second doses at about 4 or about 12 weeks.

The CDR3 has 15 amino acids. Trimming removed 1 base from V and 9 bases from J; junction bases left unmatched: 9. Germline lookup yields CDR1 SGHRS and CDR2 YFSETQ. Overall study findings and caveats: Variant regions that are unmutated are reportedly the target of nearly half of spike-specific TCRs. Seropositive at baseline were only a handful of AZD1222 recipients. Among vaccine-associated CD4 TCRs, coverage spanned spike, with dominance at 160-218 and 743-854.

Clones were read by immunoSEQ multiplex PCR, and TCRdb kept only the in-frame ones, dropping some. The table has tens of thousands of clones, approximately 80% seen once. Regarding this clone: Its antigen is not known.

The sequenced sample was peripheral blood, obtained on day 0 of AZD1222 vaccination. V and J are TRBV5-1 and TRBJ2-1, with TRBD2 identical over 8 bases. This sequence was found in an adult in good health. The CDR3: CASSLPSGGLAEQFF. The CDR3 nucleotides are TGCGCCAGCAGCTTGCCCAGCGGGGGTTTGGCTGAGCAGTTCTTC.